This TCR beta chain was captured by sequencing in a study of OX40 agonist ivuxolimab in advanced cancers. Study-wide context: Intravenous ivuxolimab at 0.01 to 10 mg/kg was given to patients every 2 weeks. At approximately 83% male, the cohort had a mean age of about 60 years, ranging from about 23 to 80. Three patients got partial responses; one had hepatocellular carcinoma and two had cutaneous melanoma.

Some clones are missing from TCRdb's copy, which holds only in-frame ones; the method was immunoSEQ multiplex PCR. The sample shows around 58,000 clones, around nine tenths of them seen only once. Study-wide findings and caveats: Dosing at 0.1 to 3.0 mg/kg was accompanied by clonal expansion of CD4+ and CD8+ blood T cells by week 6.

The V gene's germline CDR1 is LNHDA and CDR2 SQIVND (reference sequence). The CDR3 runs to 17 residues. V shed 4 bases and J shed 3 bases, with 18 bases lying between them. Details on this clone: Its antigen is unknown.

Specimen: CD4+ or CD8+ T cells sorted from blood, collected in a trial of the OX40 agonist ivuxolimab. This receptor was identified in an adult with an advanced solid tumor such as melanoma, head and neck, liver or kidney cancer. The V call is TRBV19, the J call TRBJ1-4; possibly TRBD1 for D (5 bases). In DNA, the CDR3 is TGTGCCAGTAGTACCCGGGGACGTAATGTGGCTAATGAAAAACTGTTTTTT. It is translated as CASSTRGRNVANEKLFF.